This T cell receptor (beta chain) came from a study of identical twins. The study, taken as a whole, reports: Cross-sectional statistical analysis was relied on for the conclusions, without the same donors being followed. Out-of-frame sharing of TCR alpha in monozygotic twins was underestimated by models.

Template switching supplied a universal primer site; unique molecular identifiers were carried on the cDNA. Using its own MiXCR run on the 5' RACE reads, TCRdb lists one record per CDR3 protein. This sample has about 530,000 distinct CDR3 sequences, with around 22% found just once. In the case of this clonotype: Its matching antigen is unknown.

Trimming removed 4 bases from V and 0 bases from J; junction bases left unmatched: 1. The CDR3 has 15 residues. The germline gives CDR1 MNHNS, CDR2 SASEGT. These data are also associated with another study on yellow fever vaccine responses in identical twins.

This sequence was found in a woman aged 18-35 years in good health. The V gene is TRBV6-1, the J gene TRBJ1-4; 8 bases line up with TRBD1. The sequenced sample consisted of CD4+ T cells sorted from blood. As DNA, the CDR3 is TGTGCCAGCAGTGGACAGGGGCCAACTAATGAAAAACTGTTTTTT. Encoded protein: CASSGQGPTNEKLFF.